Listed below are T cell receptor beta chains from one sample, sequenced in a study of patients and donors after allogeneic stem cell transplantation. MiXCR, applied by TCRdb to the RT-PCR reads, yields one record per CDR3 protein. The table has approximately 57,000 distinct CDR3 sequences, 13% seen once. The sample consisted of blood, either unsorted or a sorted T cell fraction (not recorded which). These TCRs come from a human donor who was either an allogeneic HSCT recipient or a stem cell or donor lymphocyte infusion donor (not recorded which). It is not recorded whose cells these are; they may come from a transplant donor. CDR3s include the opening cysteine and the closing phenylalanine or tryptophan. D genes are given only for firm matches. Not every row has a clone size; where given, it reads once, few, many or a size class.

>TRBV12-3/TRBV12-4|.|.|15|TRBJ2-2
CASSLLGSHTGELFF
TGTGCCAGCAGTTTGTTGGGATCGCACACCGGGGAGCTGTTTTTT
>TRBV6-6|TRBD2|many|18|TRBJ2-1
CASSTPEGLAGKLDEQFF
TGTGCCAGCAGCACCCCCGAGGGACTAGCGGGAAAGCTCGATGAGCAGTTCTTC
>TRBV12-3/TRBV12-4|.|few|13|TRBJ2-5
CASSSRGPWGQYF
TGTGCCAGCAGTTCCCGGGGCCCATGGGGCCAGTACTTC
>TRBV5-1|TRBD1|.|16|TRBJ2-2
CASSSRDRGLTGELFF
TGCGCCAGCAGCTCAAGGGACAGGGGGCTGACCGGGGAGCTGTTTTTT
>TRBV27|TRBD1|few|16|TRBJ2-7
CASSLSGQGFDYEQYF
TGTGCCAGCAGTCTTTCCGGACAGGGGTTCGACTACGAGCAGTACTTC
>TRBV10-3|TRBD2|few|15|TRBJ2-1
CAISAGLAGKNEQFF
TGTGCCATCAGCGCGGGACTAGCGGGAAAGAATGAGCAGTTCTTC
>TRBV30|.|.|13|TRBJ1-1
CAWSVRGYSEAFF
TGTGCCTGGAGTGTAAGGGGATACTCTGAAGCTTTCTTT
>TRBV6-6|.|.|15|TRBJ2-7
CASNPLAETNYEQYF
TGTGCCAGCAACCCGCTAGCTGAAACCAACTACGAGCAGTACTTC
>TRBV3-1|TRBD2|.|16|TRBJ2-2
CASSQFSGSNTGELFF
TGTGCCAGCAGCCAATTTAGCGGGAGCAACACCGGGGAGCTGTTTTTT
>TRBV27|.|many|16|TRBJ1-2
CASSLSYDQANYGYTF
TGTGCCAGCAGTTTATCGTACGATCAAGCTAACTATGGCTACACCTTC
>TRBV11-3|.|.|13|TRBJ2-7
CASSYRSSYEQYF
TGTGCCAGCAGCTACAGGAGCTCCTACGAGCAGTACTTC
>TRBV7-9|TRBD1|.|15|TRBJ1-1
CASSLGYQGAAEAFF
TGTGCCAGCAGCTTAGGCTATCAGGGGGCCGCTGAAGCTTTCTTT
>TRBV20-1|.|many|11|TRBJ1-2
CSARFGYGYTF
TGCAGTGCTAGGTTTGGGTATGGCTACACCTTC
>TRBV12-3/TRBV12-4|.|many|16|TRBJ1-1
CASIPLRLPMNTEAFF
TGTGCCAGCATCCCTCTCCGCCTCCCGATGAACACTGAAGCTTTCTTT
>TRBV6-5|.|many|14|TRBJ2-2
CASSYSNRPGELFF
TGTGCCAGCAGTTACTCGAACAGGCCCGGGGAGCTGTTTTTT
>TRBV14|.|.|14|TRBJ2-3
CASSQEGPVGTQYF
TGTGCCAGCAGCCAAGAGGGTCCGGTGGGTACGCAGTATTTT
>TRBV9|.|.|13|TRBJ2-7
CASSSKDSYEQYF
TGTGCCAGCAGCTCTAAAGACTCCTACGAGCAGTACTTC
>TRBV20-1|.|many|14|TRBJ1-5
CSASRGESNQPQHF
TGCAGTGCTTCTAGGGGGGAAAGCAATCAGCCCCAGCATTTT
>TRBV5-1|TRBD2|few|18|TRBJ2-1
CASSPGLAGVGPVDEQFF
TGCGCCAGCAGCCCCGGACTAGCGGGAGTAGGTCCCGTGGATGAGCAGTTCTTC
>TRBV27|TRBD2|.|17|TRBJ2-2
CASTKYGLAGENGELFF
TGTGCCAGCACCAAATATGGACTAGCGGGAGAAAACGGGGAGCTGTTTTTT
>TRBV3-1|.|few|17|TRBJ2-1
CASSQDLVQGISMGQFF
TGTGCCAGCAGCCAAGATCTTGTGCAGGGAATTTCGATGGGGCAGTTCTTC
>TRBV18|TRBD1|.|15|TRBJ2-7
CASSTGTGTSYEQYF
TGTGCCAGCTCAACCGGGACAGGGACCTCCTACGAGCAGTACTTC
>TRBV6-5|TRBD1|few|15|TRBJ1-4
CASSYSRGRWEKLFF
TGTGCCAGCAGTTACTCGAGGGGGCGCTGGGAAAAACTGTTTTTT
>TRBV12-3/TRBV12-4|.|few|15|TRBJ2-7
CASSFGGGRGYEQYF
TGTGCCAGCAGTTTCGGAGGGGGCCGAGGCTACGAGCAGTACTTC
>TRBV4-2|.|.|16|TRBJ2-7
CASSQDWAGAAYEQYF
TGTGCCAGCAGCCAAGATTGGGCAGGGGCAGCCTACGAGCAGTACTTC
>TRBV20-1|TRBD1|many|16|TRBJ2-2
CSARNYRGENTGELFF
TGCAGTGCTAGAAACTACAGGGGCGAGAACACCGGGGAGCTGTTTTTT
>TRBV20-1|TRBD1|many|17|TRBJ1-3
CSARDLSYGTVGNTIYF
TGCAGTGCTAGAGATCTCAGCTATGGGACAGTCGGAAACACCATATATTTT
>TRBV11-2|.|.|16|TRBJ2-5
CASSLDLLPGQETQYF
TGTGCCAGCAGCTTAGATCTATTGCCAGGGCAAGAGACCCAGTACTTC
>TRBV10-2|TRBD2|.|15|TRBJ2-1
CASSEGTSGNNEQFF
TGCGCCAGCAGTGAGGGGACTAGCGGTAACAATGAGCAGTTCTTC
>TRBV20-1|.|.|14|TRBJ1-5
CSARDLQGNQPQHF
TGCAGTGCTAGAGATCTTCAAGGGAATCAGCCCCAGCATTTT
>TRBV29-1|.|many|10|TRBJ1-1
CSVGLGGAFF
TGCAGCGTCGGTCTCGGGGGAGCTTTCTTT
>TRBV10-3|TRBD1|many|15|TRBJ2-7
CAISEFPGQGSEQYF
TGTGCCATCAGTGAGTTCCCGGGACAGGGATCCGAGCAGTACTTC
>TRBV18|TRBD2|few|15|TRBJ2-7
CASSPRTSGIYEQYF
TGTGCCAGCTCACCTCGGACTAGCGGGATCTACGAGCAGTACTTC
>TRBV7-2|.|many|17|TRBJ1-5
CASSLSGTHYSNQPQHF
TGTGCCAGCAGCTTATCAGGGACTCATTATAGCAATCAGCCCCAGCATTTT
>TRBV2|TRBD1|.|15|TRBJ1-3
CATPDRGSSGNTIYF
TGTGCCACCCCGGACAGGGGAAGCTCTGGAAACACCATATATTTT
>TRBV29-1|TRBD2|few|15|TRBJ2-1
CSVEGAAGTFDEQFF
TGCAGCGTTGAAGGAGCAGCGGGAACGTTTGATGAGCAGTTCTTC
>TRBV18|.|many|15|TRBJ2-7
CASSPPAGERYEQYF
TGTGCCAGCTCACCACCGGCTGGAGAGCGCTACGAGCAGTACTTC
>TRBV5-1|.|many|16|TRBJ2-6
CASSFLTASGANVLTF
TGCGCCAGCAGCTTTTTGACAGCCTCTGGGGCCAACGTCCTGACTTTC
>TRBV24-1|.|many|16|TRBJ1-2
CATSDRFTRGDYGYTF
TGTGCCACCAGTGACCGATTTACGAGGGGGGACTATGGCTACACCTTC
>TRBV10-2|TRBD2|few|17|TRBJ2-1
CASSVGLAESSYNEQFF
TGCGCCAGCAGTGTTGGGCTAGCGGAGAGCTCCTACAATGAGCAGTTCTTC
>TRBV27|.|many|14|TRBJ1-2
CASRRTARGYGYTF
TGTGCCAGCAGGCGGACAGCGAGGGGCTATGGCTACACCTTC
>TRBV7-2|.|.|14|TRBJ2-5
CASSVRGVGETQYF
TGTGCCAGCAGCGTGAGGGGTGTGGGAGAGACCCAGTACTTC
>TRBV29-1|TRBD2|many|16|TRBJ2-3
CSVAGTSDRDTDTQYF
TGCAGCGTAGCGGGGACTAGCGACCGAGATACAGATACGCAGTATTTT
>TRBV12-3/TRBV12-4|TRBD2|.|14|TRBJ2-5
CASSKLAGVETQYF
TGTGCCAGCAGTAAACTAGCGGGAGTTGAGACCCAGTACTTC
>TRBV5-1|TRBD2|few|16|TRBJ2-1
CASSTRTSGRFNEQFF
TGCGCCAGCAGCACCCGGACTAGCGGGAGGTTCAATGAGCAGTTCTTC
>TRBV20-1|.|few|14|TRBJ2-1
CSARGLGADNEQFF
TGCAGTGCTAGAGGATTGGGGGCGGACAATGAGCAGTTCTTC
>TRBV27|.|once|19|TRBJ2-2
CASSSPRAGVMDHTGELFF
TGTGCCAGCAGTTCACCTCGGGCAGGGGTGATGGATCACACCGGGGAGCTGTTTTTT
>TRBV27|.|.|13|TRBJ2-5
CASSPSTQETQYF
TGTGCCAGCAGTCCATCCACCCAAGAGACCCAGTACTTC